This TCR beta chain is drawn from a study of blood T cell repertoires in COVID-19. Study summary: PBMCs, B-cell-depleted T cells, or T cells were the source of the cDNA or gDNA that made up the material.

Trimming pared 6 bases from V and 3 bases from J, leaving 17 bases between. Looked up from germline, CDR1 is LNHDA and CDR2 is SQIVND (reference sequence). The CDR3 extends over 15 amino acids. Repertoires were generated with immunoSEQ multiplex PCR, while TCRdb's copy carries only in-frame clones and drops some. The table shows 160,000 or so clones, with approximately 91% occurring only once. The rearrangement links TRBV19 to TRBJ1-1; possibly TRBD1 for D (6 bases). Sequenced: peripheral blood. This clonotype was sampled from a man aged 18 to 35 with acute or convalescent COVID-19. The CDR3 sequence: CASRGGGATDTEAFF. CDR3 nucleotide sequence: TGTGCCAGTAGGGGAGGGGGGGCGACGGACACTGAAGCTTTCTTT.